This TCR beta chain was recovered during a study of blood T cell repertoires in COVID-19. Study as a whole: Some COVID-19 samples were acute and others convalescent; all came from the United States, Italy and Spain. The cDNA or gDNA used as material had been derived from T cells, B-cell-depleted T cells, or PBMCs.

Authors' analysis steps: Amplification of reference gene primers provided the estimated nucleated cell counts. Produced via immunoSEQ multiplex PCR; TCRdb's table is partial and in-frame only. D and trimming were read from the DNA, whereas the V and J calls and clone size are those reported in that table. The repertoire includes some 200,000 clones, approximately 87% of them detected once, and about 2.7% sits in the top ten. Per the germline V gene, CDR1 is LGHDT and CDR2 is YNNKEL (reference sequence). The junction had 8 bases not matched to a gene; V was cut back by 5 bases and J by 8 bases. The CDR3 runs 14 residues.

Sequencing was performed on peripheral blood. This rearrangement joins TRBV3-1 (or the pseudogene TRBV3-2) to TRBJ1-2; the match to TRBD1 covers 10 bases. This TCR was sampled from a man aged 35 to 55 with active or convalescent COVID-19. CDR3 bases: TGTGCCAGCAGCGTGACAGGGGGCGGTGGAGGCTACACCTTC. Its translation: CASSVTGGGGGYTF.